This T cell receptor (beta chain) was documented in a study of cytomegalovirus exposure and HLA in healthy donors (dated 2017 in TCRdb). Regarding the study in general: An earlier analysis of 587 of the donors reported under 300 Gb of sequence data and about 120 million unique TCR beta sequences obtained from around 170 million T cells. An early release covering about 600 HLA-typed donors comprised about 310 gigabases of sequencing data and tens of millions of unique TCR sequences. Among the roughly 400 genotyped donors, around 81% belonged to the genetic ancestry cluster associated with self-reported Caucasian donors. The study aimed to test whether cataloging public T cell receptors could reveal signatures of past pathogen exposure. The study used immunosequencing to profile the T cell repertoires of 666 subjects and linked those repertoires to cytomegalovirus serostatus. A separate validation cohort of roughly 120 different subjects was used in addition to the approximately 610-subject first cohort. To predict cytomegalovirus infection status, the study brought together high-throughput TCR immunosequencing, statistical association of individual TCRs with disease status, and machine learning. A later analysis re-examined previously published TCR beta repertoires from more than 550 donors and added high-resolution HLA genotyping to investigate patterns of TCR occurrence. Rather than using new phenotypic data, the later analysis identified candidate immune exposures from TCR beta sequences and from how often those sequences occurred across donors. An earlier analysis of 587 of the donors used high-throughput TCR beta sequencing to judge whether each TCR beta V gene segment behaved as functional or pseudogenic. Donor age, sex, ethnicity and CMV serostatus were collected together with the repertoire data. Genome-wide SNP genotypes for about three fifths of the 666 donors were used in a later genetic analysis, which treated that subset as a discovery cohort. Every discovery cohort repertoire had been produced on one sequencing platform. HLA typing covered class I and class II loci at four-digit resolution. The number of donors typed differed by locus, with roughly 629-640 for A, B, C, DRB1 and DQB1, 522 for DQA1, approximately 570 for DPA1, and some 470 for DPB1. A handful of DR-DQ haplotypes were handled as single units for association and clustering because linkage in the cohort was strong. Among about 360 genotyped donors of the cohort, an average of approximately 240,000 unique TCR beta nucleotide sequences were sequenced per donor, around 20% of them non-productive.

To note about this clone: Which antigen it targets is not known. Within one base of it there is no much larger clone, and no base qualities were kept.

Broader findings and caveats from the paper: Linkage disequilibrium might explain the correlated functional status among segregating V segments, but an unknown experimental factor could not be excluded. An association between a missense DCLRE1C variant and V-gene and J-gene trimming of TCR beta chains was found in a later genetic analysis and replicated in an independent cohort. Strong co-occurrence of HLA alleles, especially DR and DQ, made assigning TCR associations to individual alleles difficult. A later analysis found that TCR association rates varied across HLA loci, with DRB1 alleles showing the most associated TCRs and HLA-C alleles the fewest. This cohort had only TCR beta chains sequenced, and the lack of alpha or paired-chain data limited which features could be detected. Because some donors lacked HLA typing at each locus, the association tests relied only on the typed subset. In a later analysis, 16,951 TCR beta sequences were associated with specific HLA alleles at a false discovery rate of 0.05. A further reported finding was that TCR beta sequences accurately predicted the HLA-A and HLA-B alleles for most subjects in the first cohort. The study gave a list of about 160 TCR beta chains associated with cytomegalovirus. Compared with equally common non-associated chains, HLA-associated TCR beta chains in a later analysis were more clonally expanded and had lower generation probabilities. In an earlier analysis of around 500 of the donors, most TCR beta V segments appeared in productive rearrangements about 87% or about 30% of the time, broadly matching IMGT annotations. In vitro tests confirmed that a few of the cytomegalovirus-associated TCR beta chains recognize cytomegalovirus antigens. Most TCR sequences were seen in very few donors, while some public TCRs were found in many individuals. In a later analysis, several top co-occurrence clusters were reported to appear linked to parvovirus B19, influenza, CMV and Epstein-Barr virus. The presence/absence analyses assumed that sequencing depth was roughly uniform across donors, and that assumption may not be true. A cluster of highly shared sequence variants was judged likely to represent a technical artifact of the sequencing pipeline. Cytomegalovirus status was reported to be diagnosed by the classifier with high specificity and sensitivity in both the original and validation cohorts. The earlier analysis of about 600 of the donors excluded 15 to 20 rarely observed V segments, including chromosome 9 orphons, because counts were too low. Some IMGT-functional V segments, including TRBV6-2 and TRBV6-3, could not be told apart with the 87-base-pair reads, so those segments were excluded. In a later analysis, most CMV-associated TCR beta chains were found to appear HLA-restricted, with HLA associations seemingly driven largely by CMV exposure. The authors suggested that the approach could potentially be generalized to other disease states and immunological phenotypes. In a later genetic analysis, fewer N-insertions in productive TCRs were reported among donors in an Asian-associated ancestry cluster than the 666-donor mean. Immune exposure information for the cohort was limited to CMV serostatus.

The cohort comprised around 700 healthy bone marrow donors. At the time of sampling, all cohort members were nominally healthy, though unrecorded immune exposures were likely present. The donor was CMV seronegative and was included in the group of 352 seronegative cohort members. A peripheral blood sample was provided by each donor, and peripheral blood mononuclear cells were used for TCR beta sequencing. The Qiagen DNeasy Blood Extraction Kit was used to extract genomic DNA from the blood cell samples. Library construction relied on the immunoSEQ multiplex PCR assay. A mixture of 60 forward primers for TCR Vbeta segments and 13 reverse primers for TCR Jbeta segments was used in the multiplex PCR. The CDR3 region of rearranged TCR beta genes was amplified from genomic DNA by a multiplex PCR assay. On the Illumina HiSeq System, the amplified TCR beta libraries were sequenced as 87-base-pair reads. The authors' pipeline ran thus. In a later analysis, tens of millions of unique TCR beta chains were counted across the roughly 610 repertoires, and roughly 11 million of these chains were shared by at least two donors. Raw reads were error-corrected and collapsed into unique sequences by a nearest-neighbor algorithm in which closely related sequences were merged to remove PCR and sequencing errors. V, D and J gene segments were assigned by aligning CDR3 sequences to IMGT reference sequences. Each retained sequence needed at least a six-nucleotide match to both a V gene segment and a J gene segment. Rearrangements were called productive when the CDR3 lacked stop codons and stayed in frame with V and J; all others were non-productive. CDR3 was defined according to IMGT convention as the region running from the second conserved V-encoded cysteine to the conserved J-encoded phenylalanine. In an earlier analysis of approximately 590 of the donors, sequences lacking an unambiguous match to a single V gene segment were excluded. In an earlier analysis of 450 to 700 of the donors, V segments were called functional above 56.7% productive rearrangements and were called segregating when the between-donor standard deviation exceeded 5%. To diagnose cytomegalovirus status from the catalog of TCR beta chain sequences, a statistical classification framework was built. In a later analysis, V and J genes were assigned by comparing TCR nucleotide sequences against IMGT/GENE-DB human TR gene sequences. The TCRdist pipeline was used in a later analysis to assign CDR3 sequences and most-parsimonious VDJ recombination scenarios. A later analysis defined each TCR beta chain by its CDR3 amino acid sequence plus V-gene family, and excluded reads lacking a unique V-gene family. As a way to deal with suspected cross-contamination and a sequencing artifact, a later analysis dropped under 600 nucleotide sequences that were highly shared and had low generation probability. A later analysis calculated a clonal expansion index for each public chain from normalized within-repertoire ranks of inferred template counts. In a later analysis, generation probabilities were computed using a VDJ recombination model fitted to out-of-frame rearrangements, and the results were checked against IGoR. A later analysis scored TCR-TCR, TCR-HLA and TCR-CMV co-occurrence with hypergeometric tests, applying a repertoire-size bias correction to TCR pairs. A later analysis estimated false discovery rates by permuting HLA or CMV assignments 20 times. In a later analysis, co-occurring TCRs were grouped using DBSCAN, and TCRdist sequence similarity was added for clustering within HLA-allele-positive subsets. Repertoires with fewer than 30,000 or more than 120,000 public chains, plus five repertoires with anomalous nucleotide sharing, were excluded from co-occurrence clustering. The table was pulled from immuneACCESS by TCRdb, which kept in-frame rearrangements only. Such tables lose some clones; where checked, under half of the loss comes from unresolved V genes, and the rest has no known cause. V and J calls and clone size are as listed in that table; D and trimming were resolved from the DNA. The sample records about 130,000 clones, over 75% of which are singletons. The biggest ten clones account for roughly 5% of the sample.

The germline V gene (reference sequence) gives CDR1 as SGHAT and CDR2 as FQDESV. V ends up 4 bases short and J 8 bases short, with an unmatched junction base count of 13. The CDR3 goes from the cysteine to the phenylalanine over 15 residues. Only the CDR3 part of the read is kept: 45 bases, read in frame from the first base. The chain joins TRBV11-1 to TRBJ1-1; TRBD1 lines up with 7 middle nucleotides. Sequencing was performed on PBMCs. The receptor's source is a young man in good health and CMV-seronegative. The DNA sequence is TGTGCCAGCAGCTCCGGGAGGGGGCAGACGAAAGAAGCTTTCTTT. It translates as CASSSGRGQTKEAFF. With the rest looked up from the reference TRBV11-1 and TRBJ1-1 genes rather than sequenced, the full variable domain is EAEVAQSPRYKITEKSQAVAFWCDPISGHATLYWYRQILGQGPELLVQFQDESVVDDSQLPKDRFSAERLKGVDSTLKIQPAELGDSAMYLCASSSGRGQTKEAFFGQGTRLTVV.